This TCR beta chain was sequenced for a study of blood T cells in healthy people across ages. Then a second PCR, running about 6 to 12 cycles, was carried out with a sample-barcoded 5' primer and a J-beta primer mix. MiXCR, run by TCRdb on the 5' RACE reads, gives a single entry per CDR3 protein. This sample has 900,000 to 950,000 distinct CDR3 sequences, with 25% to 30% found just once. V shed 7 bases and J 12 bases; nucleotides not matched to a gene: 16. The CDR3 sequence is 14 residues long. The germline V gene has CDR1 SNHLY and CDR2 FYNNEI. These data were also reused for a study on T cells of mothers and their children.

The sequencing input was blood. The chain recombines TRBV2 with TRBJ1-2, with 8 bases that match TRBD1. This TCR was recovered from a woman in her 40s in good health. CDR3 bases: TGTGCCAGCATCCCAGAGGACACAGGGGGAAGCCACACCTTC. Translation gives CASIPEDTGGSHTF.